This T cell receptor beta chain was captured in a study of a mutant IDH1 vaccine in newly diagnosed glioma. As to this clone: Its target is not known.

The time point: week 35, safety follow-up. Every vaccine dose comprised 300 ug of mutant IDH1 20-mer peptide plus topical imiquimod. Sequenced by immunoSEQ multiplex PCR; TCRdb stores in-frame clones only, minus some. This repertoire shows about 54,000 clones, around four fifths found once; its top ten account for around 4.1%. The germline V and J ends were trimmed by 0 bases and 6 bases, with 16 bases remaining between them. Germline values: CDR1 MNHEY, CDR2 SMNVEV (reference sequence). The CDR3 length is 16 residues. The sequence derives from a woman aged 18-29 years with glioma. Sequenced material: PBMCs, taken from a glioma patient whose treatment included an IDH1 peptide vaccine. This rearrangement joins TRBV27 to TRBJ2-3, with D perhaps TRBD2 (6 bases). The CDR3 bases are TGTGCCAGCAGTTTATCGTGGGGGACTCGGGGTGATACGCAGTATTTT. It yields the protein CASSLSWGTRGDTQYF.